Below, one T cell receptor beta chain is given with its context. The target antigen is unknown. This PCR relied on a set of 60 Vbeta primers and 13 Jbeta primers. Sequencing was performed with immunoSEQ multiplex PCR; in TCRdb, only in-frame clones are kept and a portion is missing. The data contain some 90,000 clones, under 85% of them singletons. This sample stems from a study of cytomegalovirus exposure and HLA in healthy donors. Whole-study results and caveats: Per published reports, the classifier diagnosed cytomegalovirus status with high specificity and sensitivity. When presence/absence was analysed, sequencing depth was taken to be roughly uniform across donors. When analyzed later, the rates of TCR association showed variation by HLA locus, with DRB1 the most and HLA-C the fewest.

Donors in the study were healthy people who gave bone marrow. Germline V lookup: CDR1 SGDLS, CDR2 YYNGEE. The V gene end was trimmed by 0 bases and the J gene end by 7 bases; junction bases not matched to a gene: 11. The CDR3 sequence is 17 residues long. This receptor was taken from a man in his thirties or forties in good health and CMV-seronegative. V usage is TRBV9 and J usage is TRBJ2-1, with TRBD1 matching over 9 bases. Sequencing used PBMCs. The DNA of the CDR3 is TGTGCCAGCAGCGTAGACCCCACAGGGGGCGCGAAAAATGAGCAGTTCTTC. Translation gives CASSVDPTGGAKNEQFF.